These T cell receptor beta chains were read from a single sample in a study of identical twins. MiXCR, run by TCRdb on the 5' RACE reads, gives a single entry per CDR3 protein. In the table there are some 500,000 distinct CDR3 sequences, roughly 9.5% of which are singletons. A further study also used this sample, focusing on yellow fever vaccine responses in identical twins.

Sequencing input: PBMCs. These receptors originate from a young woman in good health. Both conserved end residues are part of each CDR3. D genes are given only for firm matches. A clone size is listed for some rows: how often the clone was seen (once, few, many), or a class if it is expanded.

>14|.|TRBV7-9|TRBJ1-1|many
TGTGCCAGCAGCTCGAGGCTGGGGGGCACTGAAGCTTTCTTT
CASSSRLGGTEAFF
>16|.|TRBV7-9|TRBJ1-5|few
TGTGCCAGCAGCTCCGGAAGTACTCCAAGCAATCAGCCCCAGCATTTT
CASSSGSTPSNQPQHF
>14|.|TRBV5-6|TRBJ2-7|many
TGTGCCAGCAGCTTGGGAGGTGGAACCTACGAGCAGTACTTC
CASSLGGGTYEQYF
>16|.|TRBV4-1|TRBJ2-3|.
TGCGCCAGCAGCCAAGGCGGAAGGGGCCGGGCAGATACGCAGTATTTT
CASSQGGRGRADTQYF
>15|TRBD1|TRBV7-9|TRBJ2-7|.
TGTGCCAGCAGCTTAGACCGACAGGGAACCTACGAGCAGTACTTC
CASSLDRQGTYEQYF
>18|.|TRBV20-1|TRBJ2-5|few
TGCAGTGCTAGGGGAAGGGGGGTCGGACGTGATAGATATGGAACCCAGTACTTC
CSARGRGVGRDRYGTQYF
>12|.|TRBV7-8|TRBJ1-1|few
TGTGCCAGCAGCTTAGGTCGGGGGGAAGCTTTCTTT
CASSLGRGEAFF
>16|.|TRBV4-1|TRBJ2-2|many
TGCGCCAGCAGCCAAGATCGGACACCAAACACCGGGGAGCTGTTTTTT
CASSQDRTPNTGELFF
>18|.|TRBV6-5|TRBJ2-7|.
TGTGCCAGCAGTTACCTATCCAAGGTTGGAGGCGGGTTCGGGGAGCAGTACTTC
CASSYLSKVGGGFGEQYF
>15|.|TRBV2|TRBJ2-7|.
TGTGCCAGCAGTGAATCAACGGTAGGGTTCTACGAGCAGTACTTC
CASSESTVGFYEQYF
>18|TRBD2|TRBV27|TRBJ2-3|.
TGTGCCAGCAGTTTAAACCTGGCGGGGGTAGCGGGCACAGATACGCAGTATTTT
CASSLNLAGVAGTDTQYF
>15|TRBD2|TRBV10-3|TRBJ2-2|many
TGTGCCATCAGTGCGGAGCGGGGGAACACCGGGGAGCTGTTTTTT
CAISAERGNTGELFF
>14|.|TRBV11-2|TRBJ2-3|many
TGTGCCAGCAGCCGACAGGTCCCCCCAGATACGCAGTATTTT
CASSRQVPPDTQYF
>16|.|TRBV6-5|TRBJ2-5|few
TGTGCCAGCAGTTACTCTCTAGTCAAAACGCAAGAGACCCAGTACTTC
CASSYSLVKTQETQYF
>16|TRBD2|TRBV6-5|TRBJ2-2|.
TGTGCCAGCAGTTACGTGACTAGCGGGGGCACCGGGGAGCTGTTTTTT
CASSYVTSGGTGELFF
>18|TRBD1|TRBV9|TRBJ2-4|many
TGTGCCAGCAGCCCACAAATTAGGGGGACAGGAGTAAAAAACATTCAGTACTTC
CASSPQIRGTGVKNIQYF
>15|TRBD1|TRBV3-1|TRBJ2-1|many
TGTGCCAGCAGCCTCCGGGACAGGGGATGGAATGAGCAGTTCTTC
CASSLRDRGWNEQFF
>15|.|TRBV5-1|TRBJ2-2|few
TGCGCCAGCAGCTCCAAGCCTTCAAACACCGGGGAGCTGTTTTTT
CASSSKPSNTGELFF
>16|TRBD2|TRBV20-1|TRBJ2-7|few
TGCAGTGTTTTGGGTTCAAGCGGGAGAATTGGGGGCGAGCAGTACTTC
CSVLGSSGRIGGEQYF
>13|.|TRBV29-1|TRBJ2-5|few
TGCAGCGTTGCCCCCCAGGGCAAGCATACCCAGTACTTC
CSVAPQGKHTQYF
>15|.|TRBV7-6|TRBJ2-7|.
TGTGCCAGCAGCTCCGGACAGCCCAGCTCCTACGAGCAGTACTTC
CASSSGQPSSYEQYF
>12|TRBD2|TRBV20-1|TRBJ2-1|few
TGCAGTGCTGGGAAATTAGCGGGAGAGGAGTTCTTC
CSAGKLAGEEFF
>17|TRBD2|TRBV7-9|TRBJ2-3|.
TGTGCCAGCAGCTTACTAGCGGGAGGGCTTTCCACAGATACGCAGTATTTT
CASSLLAGGLSTDTQYF
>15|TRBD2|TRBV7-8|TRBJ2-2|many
TGTGCCAGCAGCTTAGAGCTAGCGGGGCACGGGGAGCTGTTTTTT
CASSLELAGHGELFF
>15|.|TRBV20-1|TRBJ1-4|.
TGCAGTGCTAGATACCCCGGGACGGCAAATGAAAAACTGTTTTTT
CSARYPGTANEKLFF
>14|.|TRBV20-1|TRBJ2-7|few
TGCAGTGCTAGAGATATCGCAGGCCCCTACGAGCAGTACTTC
CSARDIAGPYEQYF
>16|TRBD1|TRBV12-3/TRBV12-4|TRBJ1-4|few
TGTGCCAGCAGACGTCAAGCCGGGACAGGGACTGAAAAACTGTTTTTT
CASRRQAGTGTEKLFF
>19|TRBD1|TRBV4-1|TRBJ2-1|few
TGCGCCAGCAGCCTCAACGAGAGGACAGGGGAAGACGGCTACAATGAGCAGTTCTTC
CASSLNERTGEDGYNEQFF
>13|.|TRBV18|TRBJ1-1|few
TGTGCCAGCTCACCTACGGTGGGCACTGAAGCTTTCTTT
CASSPTVGTEAFF
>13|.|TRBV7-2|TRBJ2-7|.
TGTGCCAGCAGCCTACCCGGTATTTACGAGCAGTACTTC
CASSLPGIYEQYF
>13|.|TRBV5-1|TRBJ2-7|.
TGCGCCAGCACAAGCTTGGGGAACTACGAGCAGTACTTC
CASTSLGNYEQYF
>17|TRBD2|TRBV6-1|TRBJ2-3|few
TGTGCCAGCAGCCGAGGACTAGCGGGGGGGCGCACAGATACGCAGTATTTT
CASSRGLAGGRTDTQYF
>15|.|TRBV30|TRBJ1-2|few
TGTGCCTGGAGTGTTGAGAAGGGGACGAACTATGGCTACACCTTC
CAWSVEKGTNYGYTF
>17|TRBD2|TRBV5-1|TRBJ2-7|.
TGCGCCAGCAGCTTGGGGACAGGACTAGCGGGAGACTACGAGCAGTACTTC
CASSLGTGLAGDYEQYF
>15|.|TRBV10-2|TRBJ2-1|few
TGCGCCAGCAGTGACTTTTTAGGAAGTACCTATGAGCAGTTCTTC
CASSDFLGSTYEQFF
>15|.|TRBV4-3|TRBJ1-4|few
TGCGCCAGCAGCTCTTTCATGAGTGGTACTGAAAAACTGTTTTTT
CASSSFMSGTEKLFF
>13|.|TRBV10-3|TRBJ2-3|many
TGTGCCATCAGTGTGTCAACCGAAGATACGCAGTATTTT
CAISVSTEDTQYF
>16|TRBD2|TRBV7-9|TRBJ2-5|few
TGTGCCAGCAGCTTAGCGGCAGCGGGGGGGCCGGAGACCCAGTACTTC
CASSLAAAGGPETQYF
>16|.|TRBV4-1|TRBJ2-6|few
TGCGCCAGCAGCCAAAGGGGCCCAGCTGGGGCCAACGTCCTGACTTTC
CASSQRGPAGANVLTF
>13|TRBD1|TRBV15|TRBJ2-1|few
TGTGCCGCCGAGGACAGGGATTACAATGAGCAGTTCTTC
CAAEDRDYNEQFF
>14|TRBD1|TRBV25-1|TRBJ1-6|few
TGTGCCAGCAGTGCCAGACAGGGGAATTCACCCCTCCACTTT
CASSARQGNSPLHF
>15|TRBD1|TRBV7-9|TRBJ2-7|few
TGTGCCAGCAGCTTACTCGGGACAGGGTCCTACGAGCAGTACTTC
CASSLLGTGSYEQYF
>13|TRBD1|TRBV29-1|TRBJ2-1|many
TGCAGCGCCGAGGGACAGGGCTACAATGAGCAGTTCTTC
CSAEGQGYNEQFF
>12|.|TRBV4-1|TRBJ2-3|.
TGCGCCAGCAGCCAAGAAGATAACCGGAGGTTTTTT
CASSQEDNRRFF
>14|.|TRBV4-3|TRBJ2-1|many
TGCGCCAGCAGCCCAGACCCCGGGTACAATGAGCAGTTCTTC
CASSPDPGYNEQFF
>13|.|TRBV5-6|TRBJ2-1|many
TGTGCCAGCAGCTTTACGTGGAACAATGAGCAGTTCTTC
CASSFTWNNEQFF
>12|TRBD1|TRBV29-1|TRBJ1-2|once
TGCAGCGTTGTTGGACAGGGGGGTGGCTACACCTTC
CSVVGQGGGYTF
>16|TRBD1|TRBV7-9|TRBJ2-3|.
TGTGCCAGCAGCTTCGGGACAGGGCTAAACATGGGTACGCAGTATTTT
CASSFGTGLNMGTQYF
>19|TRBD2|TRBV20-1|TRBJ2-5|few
TGCAGTGCTAGAGATCTCTGGGCTAGCGGGGGGAAGAACCAAGAGACCCAGTACTTC
CSARDLWASGGKNQETQYF
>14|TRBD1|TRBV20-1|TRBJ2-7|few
TGCAGTGCATTGACCGGGACAGGGGCCTACGAGCAGTACTTC
CSALTGTGAYEQYF
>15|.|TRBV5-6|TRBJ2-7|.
TGTGCCAGCAGCTACCGCCGGGACACCCCCCACGAGCAGTACTTC
CASSYRRDTPHEQYF
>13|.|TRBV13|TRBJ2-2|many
TGTGCCAGCAGCCCGGAGCTAACCGGGGAGCTGTTTTTT
CASSPELTGELFF
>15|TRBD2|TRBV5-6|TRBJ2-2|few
TGTGCCAGCAGCTTGGTCCGACTAGCGGCCGGGGAGCTGTTTTTT
CASSLVRLAAGELFF